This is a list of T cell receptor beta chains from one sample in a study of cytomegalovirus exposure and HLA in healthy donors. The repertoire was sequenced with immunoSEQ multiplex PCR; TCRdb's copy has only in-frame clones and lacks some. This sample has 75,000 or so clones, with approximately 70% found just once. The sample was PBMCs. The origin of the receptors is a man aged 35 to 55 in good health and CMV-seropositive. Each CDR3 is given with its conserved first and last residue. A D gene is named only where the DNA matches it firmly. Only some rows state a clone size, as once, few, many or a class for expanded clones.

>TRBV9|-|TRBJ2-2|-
TGTGCCAGCAGCCTGGGAGGGGGAACGGGGGAGCTGTTTTTT
CASSLGGGTGELFF
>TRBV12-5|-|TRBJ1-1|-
TGTGCTAGTGGTTTGGGCGCTCCCACTGAAGCTTTCTTT
CASGLGAPTEAFF
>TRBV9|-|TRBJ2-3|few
TGTGCCAGCAGCGTAGCCGGGGATTATAGCACAGATACGCAGTATTTT
CASSVAGDYSTDTQYF
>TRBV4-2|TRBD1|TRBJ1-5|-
TGTGCCAGCAGCCAAGATCCCACAGGGGGCAGGCAGCCCCAGCATTTT
CASSQDPTGGRQPQHF
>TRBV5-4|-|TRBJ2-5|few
TGTGCCAGGCTGCAGGGAGGACGGGAAGAGACCCAGTACTTC
CARLQGGREETQYF
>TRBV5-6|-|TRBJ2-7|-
TGTGCCAGCAGCTTGGTGACAGGACGGGGCGAGCAGTACTTC
CASSLVTGRGEQYF
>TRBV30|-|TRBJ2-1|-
TGTGCCTGGAGTGTAGCGTCCTCCTACAATGAGCAGTTCTTC
CAWSVASSYNEQFF
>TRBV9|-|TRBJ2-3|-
TGTGCCAGCAGCACCACGGCGGGGACGGTCACAGATACGCAGTATTTT
CASSTTAGTVTDTQYF
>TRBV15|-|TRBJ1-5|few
TGTGCCACCAGCAGAAGAGCCGGGACACCCAATCAGCCCCAGCATTTT
CATSRRAGTPNQPQHF
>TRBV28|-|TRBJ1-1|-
TGTGCCAGCAGTTTCTCCCCACAGGTATACGCTGAAGCTTTCTTT
CASSFSPQVYAEAFF
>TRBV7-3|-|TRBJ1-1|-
TGTGCCAGCAGCTTCAACAGGAACACTGAAGCTTTCTTT
CASSFNRNTEAFF
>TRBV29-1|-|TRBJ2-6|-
TGCAGCGTTGTCGGAGCTGGGGCCAACGTCCTGACTTTC
CSVVGAGANVLTF
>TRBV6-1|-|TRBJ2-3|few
TGTGCCAGCAGTGTTTTAGGGGGGGGCACAGATACGCAGTATTTT
CASSVLGGGTDTQYF
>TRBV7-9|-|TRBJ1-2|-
TGTGCCAGCAGCCCGACGGGGAACTATGGCTACACCTTC
CASSPTGNYGYTF
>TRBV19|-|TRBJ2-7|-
TGTGCCAGTAGTACAGAAGACAGCTACGAGCAGTACTTC
CASSTEDSYEQYF
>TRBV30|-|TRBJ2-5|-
TGTGCCTGTTTCGGGCGGGGGCTACAAGAGACCCAGTACTTC
CACFGRGLQETQYF
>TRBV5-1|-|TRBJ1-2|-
TGCGCCAGCAGCCCAGACGGAGGCTATGGCTACACCTTC
CASSPDGGYGYTF
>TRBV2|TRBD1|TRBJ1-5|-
TGTGCCAGCAGGTTACAGGGGGCAACGAGCAATCAGCCCCAGCATTTT
CASRLQGATSNQPQHF
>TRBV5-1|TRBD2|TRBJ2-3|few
TGCGCCAGCAGCTTGAGGGTGACTAGCGGAGATACGCAGTATTTT
CASSLRVTSGDTQYF
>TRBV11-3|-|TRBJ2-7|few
TGTGCCAGCAGCCAGAAGGAGAAGACGGCCTACGAGCAGTACTTC
CASSQKEKTAYEQYF
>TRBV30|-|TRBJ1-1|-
TGTGCCTCCCACTGGAAAGGATTATGGGCCACTGAAGCTTTCTTT
CASHWKGLWATEAFF
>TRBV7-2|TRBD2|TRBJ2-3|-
TGTGCCAGCAGCTCGTGGGCAGCGGGGGCTGACACAGATACGCAGTATTTT
CASSSWAAGADTDTQYF
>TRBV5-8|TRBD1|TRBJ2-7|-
TGTGCCAGCAGCGTCGGGACAGCTCCCCCAAGGCAGTACTTC
CASSVGTAPPRQYF
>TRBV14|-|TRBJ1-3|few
TGTGCCAGCAGCCAAGCCGGCAGGGGATGGAACACCATATATTTT
CASSQAGRGWNTIYF